This TCR beta chain derives from a study of metastatic and nonmetastatic thyroid tumors. There are 15 residues in the CDR3. The germline CDR1 and CDR2 sequences are MNHNS and SASEGT. V was trimmed by 1 base and J by 1 base, leaving 10 bases between them. There were no patients who had received any treatment before thyroid surgery. Via MiXCR, TCRdb re-called the PCR reads. The data hold more than 13,000 clones, with approximately 12% observed a single time. This clone qualifies as large. This clonotype originated in a female donor with papillary thyroid cancer or a benign thyroid nodule (not recorded which). Some clones in this sample may be carry-over from other donors' samples. The V call is TRBV6-1, the J call TRBJ2-5; tentative D call: TRBD2 (6 bases). The sample taken for sequencing was blood. The CDR3 bases are TGTGCCAGCAGTGAAGTGGCGGGATCCCAAGAGACCCAGTACTTC. This gives the protein CASSEVAGSQETQYF.